Listed here are 27 T cell receptor beta chains from one sample, sequenced in a study of PD-1 blockade in classical Hodgkin lymphoma. Specified time point: cycle 4 day 1 (C4D1), after less than 7 weeks of nivolumab. In every patient, relapse followed autologous stem cell transplantation, while exposure to brentuximab vedotin differed. Data came from immunoSEQ multiplex PCR; TCRdb stores just in-frame clones and leaves some out. The table lists roughly 46,000 clones, 65% to 80% of them singletons. This sample comprised peripheral blood mononuclear cells (PBMCs), obtained before the fourth cycle of nivolumab. These receptors all stem from a human donor with classical Hodgkin lymphoma.

The chain has TRBV5-1 and TRBJ1-4, with TRBD1 identical over 11 bases. This CDR3 has 15 amino acids. From germline, CDR1 is SGHRS and CDR2 YFSETQ. V dropped 7 bases and J dropped 8; count of bases not matched to a gene: 10. DNA of the CDR3: TGCGCCAGCTCACCTTCGGGGGACAGGGGGGAAAAACTGTTTTTT. Translating it yields CASSPSGDRGEKLFF.

The chain employs TRBV11-2 and TRBJ2-5; D perhaps matches TRBD1 (6 bases). CDR3 length: 13 amino acids. V lost 5 bases, J lost 5 bases, and 12 bases lay in between. Germline-derived CDR1 and CDR2 are SGHAT and FQNNGV. The CDR3 protein is CASSRTGLETQYF. The CDR3 DNA is TGTGCCAGCAGCCGAACAGGGCTCGAGACCCAGTACTTC.

The chain recombines TRBV18 with TRBJ2-7; D remains ambiguous. CDR3 size: 11 residues. Germline V gene sequence: CDR1 KGHSH, CDR2 LQKENI. With 2 bases removed from V and 4 bases from J, the gap between germline ends came to 3 bases. The CDR3 coding sequence is TGTGCCAGCTCACCAGCTTACGAGCAGTACTTC. Amino acid sequence: CASSPAYEQYF.

This chain links TRBV28 with TRBJ1-5, with TRBD1 as a possible D gene (5 bases). Germline V gives CDR1 MDHEN, CDR2 SYDVKM. The CDR3 covers 15 residues. V was trimmed by 2 bases and J by 2 bases, leaving 10 bases between them. In DNA form, the CDR3 reads TGTGCCAGCAGTTTAAGAAGGGGCGGCAATCAGCCCCAGCATTTT. Amino acids: CASSLRRGGNQPQHF.

The chain recombines TRBV5-1 with TRBJ1-6; D unclear. The germline V gene has CDR1 SGHRS and CDR2 YFSETQ. This CDR3 spans 16 amino acids. Trimming removed 1 base at V and 0 bases at J, with 8 bases between. The CDR3 here is CASSLYESSYNSPLHF. CDR3 DNA: TGCGCCAGCAGCTTGTATGAAAGCTCCTATAATTCACCCCTCCACTTT.

The chain has TRBV29-1 and TRBJ1-1; D ambiguous. CDR3 size: 13 residues. With 4 bases removed from V and 0 bases from J, the gap between germline ends came to 9 bases. CDR1 SQVTM and CDR2 ANQGSEA come from the germline V gene. The CDR3 here is CSVGARLNTEAFF. CDR3 nucleotides: TGCAGCGTTGGGGCCAGGTTGAACACTGAAGCTTTCTTT.

The V call is TRBV10-3, the J call TRBJ1-5; no definite D call. Germline V lookup: CDR1 ENHRY, CDR2 SYGVKD. This CDR3 region has 14 residues. Trimming shortened V by 6 bases and J by 4 bases, and 13 bases separated the two germline ends. CDR3 bases: TGTGCCATCAGGGCGGGCCTTCTAAATCAGCCCCAGCATTTT. This gives the protein CAIRAGLLNQPQHF.

CDR3 amino acids: CASSLYRETQYF. CDR3 sequence (DNA): TGTGCCAGCAGCCTTTATAGGGAGACCCAGTACTTC. The chain uses TRBV28 and TRBJ2-5, with unresolved D. Germline CDR1 MDHEN, CDR2 SYDVKM. The CDR3 sequence is 12 residues long. Between the trimmed V and J ends, which lost 6 bases and 5 bases, there was a span of 10 bases.

The chain has TRBV5-1 and TRBJ2-2, with 11 positions matching TRBD2. Germline V CDR1 and CDR2: SGHRS, YFSETQ. This CDR3 spans 16 amino acids. With V trimmed by 0 bases and J by 6 bases, 4 bases remained unmatched. In nucleotides, the CDR3 is TGCGCCAGCAGCTTGGGAACTAGCGGGAGACCCGGGGAGCTGTTTTTT. Translated, it gives CASSLGTSGRPGELFF.

This clone has a single count. This chain links TRBV27 with TRBJ2-3; 7 nucleotides align to TRBD2. The trim removed 8 bases at V and 0 bases at J, leaving 17 bases unmatched. This CDR3 is built from 18 residues. The germline gives CDR1 MNHEY, CDR2 SMNVEV (reference sequence). The CDR3 DNA sequence: TGTGCCAGCCCCTCTCTTCTAGGTCGACTAGCTAGCACAGATACGCAGTATTTT. The encoded protein is CASPSLLGRLASTDTQYF.

The CDR3 region has the DNA TGTGCCAGCAGCTCGACTTATCTAAACGGGGGCTACACCTTC. This sequence encodes CASSSTYLNGGYTF. The chain recombines TRBV7-6 with TRBJ1-2, with D uncertain. V was trimmed by 4 bases and J by 8 bases, leaving 17 bases between them. The CDR3 totals 14 residues. CDR1 is SGHVS, CDR2 FNYEAQ, per germline.

This clone is a singleton in its sample. The V and J genes are TRBV6-5 and TRBJ1-1; D unresolved. Trimming removed 4 bases at V and 5 bases at J, with 14 bases between. The CDR3 covers 14 residues. The germline CDR1 and CDR2 sequences are MNHEY and SVGAGI. In nucleotides, the CDR3 is TGTGCCAGCAGTTTATTAGGGCCCGGTACTGAAGCTTTCTTT. It encodes CASSLLGPGTEAFF.

The CDR3 is CASPQPREGCVRDEQYF. CDR3 nucleotide sequence: TGTGCCAGCCCCCAACCACGGGAGGGCTGCGTTCGGGACGAGCAGTACTTC. V gene TRBV6-9 combines with J gene TRBJ2-7; 8 bases align to TRBD2. The ends lost 8 bases at V and 5 bases at J; junction bases unmatched: 20. This CDR3 spans 17 amino acids. Germline V CDR1 and CDR2: MNHGY, SVAAGI.

In this sample, this clone turned up a few times. The chain couples TRBV29-1 to TRBJ1-2, with D possibly TRBD1 on 5 matching bases. Per the germline V gene, CDR1 is SQVTM and CDR2 is ANQGSEA. Trimming removed 0 bases from V and 4 bases from J, with 12 bases in between. CDR3 length equals 14 residues. This CDR3 reads CSVEDPGTTYGYTF. The CDR3 nucleotides are TGCAGCGTTGAAGACCCCGGGACGACCTATGGCTACACCTTC.

Turning to this clone: Sequence at one end of the junction differs from germline and may be a read error. This chain links TRBV7-9 with TRBJ2-7; D may match TRBD1 or TRBD2 (5 bases each). Germline V gives CDR1 SEHNR, CDR2 FQNEAQ (reference sequence). The CDR3 sequence is 13 residues long. CDR3 sequence: CASSLGPEYEQYF. CDR3 sequence (DNA): TGTGCTAGCAGCTTGGGACCCGAATACGAGCAGTACTTC. The full variable domain, its missing parts supplied by reference TRBV7-9 and TRBJ2-7, is DTGVSQNPRHKITKRGQNVTFRCDPISEHNRLYWYRQTLGQGPEFLTYFQNEAQLEKSRLLSDRFSAERPKGSFSTLEIQRTEQGDSAMYLCASSLGPEYEQYFGPGTRLTVT.

This chain joins TRBV7-2 and TRBJ2-7; D gene unclear. Germline V gene sequence: CDR1 SGHTA, CDR2 FQGNSA. The V end was cut by 6 bases, the J end by 0 bases, with 15 bases between. The CDR3 spans 15 residues. The DNA of the CDR3 is TGTGCCAGCAGTTTATACCTAAGCAGCTCCTACGAGCAGTACTTC. Protein sequence: CASSLYLSSSYEQYF.

This clone has at least ten counts. The gene calls are TRBV5-1 and TRBJ2-3; D uncertain. Trimming left V 5 bases short and J 3 bases short, with 13 bases between. CDR3 size: 14 residues. Germline CDR1 and CDR2: SGHRS and YFSETQ. CDR3 amino acids: CASRNWDATDTQYF. The DNA for the CDR3 is TGCGCCAGCAGAAATTGGGATGCAACAGATACGCAGTATTTT. Together with reference TRBV5-1 and TRBJ2-3, the CDR3 gives the full variable domain: KAGVTQTPRYLIKTRGQQVTLSCSPISGHRSVSWYQQTPGQGLQFLFEYFSETQRNKGNFPGRFSGRQFSNSRSEMNVSTLELGDSALYLCASRNWDATDTQYFGPGTRLTVL.

The chain employs TRBV29-1 and TRBJ2-1; D is ambiguous. The V end lost 6 bases, the J end lost 8 bases, and 23 bases lay between the germline ends. The germline gives CDR1 SQVTM, CDR2 ANQGSEA. The CDR3 consists of 15 residues. CDR3 sequence (DNA): TGCAGCGTCCGCCGTAGCTATTCGCCCTCGGATGAGCAGTTCTTC. It specifies CSVRRSYSPSDEQFF.

This clone was picked up one time. The V gene is TRBV5-6, the J gene TRBJ1-1; 8 bases match TRBD1. V was clipped by 1 base and J by 4 bases; unmatched bases: 9. Looked up from germline, CDR1 is SGHDT and CDR2 is YYEEEE. The CDR3 extends over 16 amino acids. The CDR3 DNA sequence: TGTGCCAGCAGCTTGAATCAGGGGGCGTCGTCCACTGAAGCTTTCTTT. Translation gives CASSLNQGASSTEAFF.

The J gene is TRBJ2-7, the V gene TRBV29-1, with TRBD1 identical over 12 bases. The CDR3 covers 14 residues. Germline CDR1 SQVTM, CDR2 ANQGSEA. V lost 3 bases, J lost 5 bases, and 5 bases stayed unmatched. The CDR3 protein is CSVDGTGGSDEQYF. The CDR3 DNA sequence: TGCAGCGTTGATGGGACAGGGGGCTCGGACGAGCAGTACTTC.

This clone was observed a single time. The gene calls are TRBV7-9 and TRBJ2-7; 7 positions match TRBD2. The J segment lost 4 bases and the V segment lost 5 bases, leaving 5 bases of the junction unmatched. Germline CDR1 SEHNR, CDR2 FQNEAQ (reference sequence). The CDR3 runs 13 residues. The CDR3: CASSHGLVYEQYF. CDR3 DNA: TGTGCCAGCAGCCATGGACTAGTGTACGAGCAGTACTTC.

The chain links TRBV28 to TRBJ1-1, with D tentatively TRBD1 (6 bases). Germline lookup yields CDR1 MDHEN and CDR2 SYDVKM. The CDR3 sequence is 15 residues long. V was trimmed by 5 bases and J by 5 bases, leaving 18 bases between them. This CDR3 is CASSRGGGSHTEAFF. In nucleotides, the CDR3 is TGTGCCAGCAGTCGCGGGGGGGGCAGCCATACTGAAGCTTTCTTT.

Judged by abundance, this clone is medium-sized. V is TRBV5-1 and J is TRBJ2-1; 7 bases fit TRBD2. The V segment lost 5 bases and the J segment 0 bases; nucleotides outside the gene matches: 5. The CDR3 extends over 15 amino acids. The germline V gene has CDR1 SGHRS and CDR2 YFSETQ. The CDR3 here is CASSAGTTSYNEQFF. For the CDR3, the DNA is TGCGCCAGCAGTGCGGGGACTACCTCCTACAATGAGCAGTTCTTC.

This clone was detected once. The chain links TRBV4-1 to TRBJ1-5; tentative D call: TRBD1 (6 bases). This CDR3 comprises 15 residues. V was pared by 0 bases and J by 5 bases, with 11 bases between. Per germline, CDR1 MGHRA and CDR2 YSYEKL. The CDR3 protein is CASSQDAQGYQPQHF. Written as DNA, the CDR3 is TGCGCCAGCAGCCAAGACGCACAGGGTTATCAGCCCCAGCATTTT.

The chain recombines TRBV28 with TRBJ2-5; possibly TRBD1 for D (6 bases). Trimming removed 6 bases from V and 2 bases from J, with 28 bases in between. The CDR3 loop spans 19 amino acids. The germline V gene encodes CDR1 MDHEN and CDR2 SYDVKM. Here the CDR3 DNA reads TGTGCCAGCAGGCCCCATTATCGGGACATATGGTCCCCTCAAGAGACCCAGTACTTC. Amino acid sequence: CASRPHYRDIWSPQETQYF.

The CDR3 bases are TGTGCCAGCAGCCTTCTTATGACCTCTGGAAACACCATATATTTT. Translation: CASSLLMTSGNTIYF. The chain uses TRBV28 and TRBJ1-3; no clear D gene. The V and J ends lost 6 bases and 0 bases respectively, with 12 bases between them. Germline CDR1 reads MDHEN; CDR2 reads SYDVKM. The CDR3 runs 15 residues.

The chain uses TRBV9 and TRBJ2-5; no firm D call. V shed 1 base and J shed 4 bases, with 2 bases lying between them. Germline V lookup: CDR1 SGDLS, CDR2 YYNGEE. This CDR3 is built from 11 residues. CDR3 nucleotide sequence: TGTGCCAGCAGCGTACGAGAGACCCAGTACTTC. Residues: CASSVRETQYF.